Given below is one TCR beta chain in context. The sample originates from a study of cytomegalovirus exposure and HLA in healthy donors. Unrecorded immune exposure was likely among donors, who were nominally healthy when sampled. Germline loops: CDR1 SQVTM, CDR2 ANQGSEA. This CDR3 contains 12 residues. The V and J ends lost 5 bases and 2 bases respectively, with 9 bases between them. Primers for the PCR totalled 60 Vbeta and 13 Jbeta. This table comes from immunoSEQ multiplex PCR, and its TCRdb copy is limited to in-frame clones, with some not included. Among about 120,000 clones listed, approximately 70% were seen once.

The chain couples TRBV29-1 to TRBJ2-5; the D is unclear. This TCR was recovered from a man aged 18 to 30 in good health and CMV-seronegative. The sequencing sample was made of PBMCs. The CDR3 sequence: CSVSHGQETQYF. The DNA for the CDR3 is TGCAGCGTTTCACACGGGCAAGAGACCCAGTACTTC.